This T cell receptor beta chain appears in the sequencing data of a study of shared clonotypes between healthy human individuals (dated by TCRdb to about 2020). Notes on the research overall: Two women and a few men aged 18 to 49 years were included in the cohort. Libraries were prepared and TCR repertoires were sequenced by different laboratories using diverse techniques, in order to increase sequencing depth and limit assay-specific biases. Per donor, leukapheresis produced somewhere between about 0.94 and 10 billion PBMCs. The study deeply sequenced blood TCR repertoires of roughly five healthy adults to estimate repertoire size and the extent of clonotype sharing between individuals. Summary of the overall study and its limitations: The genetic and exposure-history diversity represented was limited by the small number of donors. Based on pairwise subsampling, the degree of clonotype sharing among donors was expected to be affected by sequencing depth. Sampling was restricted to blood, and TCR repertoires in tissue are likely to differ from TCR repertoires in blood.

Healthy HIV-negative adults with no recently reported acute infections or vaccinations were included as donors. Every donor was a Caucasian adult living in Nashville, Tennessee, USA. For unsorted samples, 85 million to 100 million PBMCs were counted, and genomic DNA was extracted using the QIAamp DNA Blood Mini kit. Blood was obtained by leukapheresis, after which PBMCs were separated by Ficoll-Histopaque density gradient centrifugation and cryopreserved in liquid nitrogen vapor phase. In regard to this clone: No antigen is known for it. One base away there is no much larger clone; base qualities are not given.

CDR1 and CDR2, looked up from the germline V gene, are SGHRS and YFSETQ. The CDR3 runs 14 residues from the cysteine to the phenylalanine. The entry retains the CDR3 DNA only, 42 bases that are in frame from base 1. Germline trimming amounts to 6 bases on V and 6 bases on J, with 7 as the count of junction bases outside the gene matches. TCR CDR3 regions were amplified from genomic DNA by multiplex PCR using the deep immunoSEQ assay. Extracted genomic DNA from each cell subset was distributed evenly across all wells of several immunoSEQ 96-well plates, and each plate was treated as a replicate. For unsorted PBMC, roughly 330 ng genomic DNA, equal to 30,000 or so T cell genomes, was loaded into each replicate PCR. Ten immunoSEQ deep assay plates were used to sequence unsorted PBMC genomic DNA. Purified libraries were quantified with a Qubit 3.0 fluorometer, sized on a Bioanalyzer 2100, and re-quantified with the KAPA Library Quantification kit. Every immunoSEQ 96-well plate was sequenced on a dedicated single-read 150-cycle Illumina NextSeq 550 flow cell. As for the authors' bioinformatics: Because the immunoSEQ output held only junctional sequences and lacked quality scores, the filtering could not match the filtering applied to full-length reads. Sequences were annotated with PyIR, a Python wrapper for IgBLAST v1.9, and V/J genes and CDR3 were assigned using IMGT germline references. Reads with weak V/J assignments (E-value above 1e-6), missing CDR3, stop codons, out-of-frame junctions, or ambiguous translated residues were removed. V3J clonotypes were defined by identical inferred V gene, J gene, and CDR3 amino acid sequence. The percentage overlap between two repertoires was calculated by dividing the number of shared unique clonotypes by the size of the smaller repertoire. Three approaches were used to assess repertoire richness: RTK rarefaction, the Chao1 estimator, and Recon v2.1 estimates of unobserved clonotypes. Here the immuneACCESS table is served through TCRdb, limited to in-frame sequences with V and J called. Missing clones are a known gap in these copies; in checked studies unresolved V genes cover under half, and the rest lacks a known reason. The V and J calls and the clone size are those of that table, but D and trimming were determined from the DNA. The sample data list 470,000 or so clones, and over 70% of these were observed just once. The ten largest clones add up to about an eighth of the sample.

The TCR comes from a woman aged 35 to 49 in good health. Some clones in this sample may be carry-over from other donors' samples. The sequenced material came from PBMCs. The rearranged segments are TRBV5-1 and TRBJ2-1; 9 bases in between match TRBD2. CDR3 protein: CASTASGGSNEQFF. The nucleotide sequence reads TGCGCCAGCACCGCAAGCGGGGGGAGCAATGAGCAGTTCTTC.